The clone carrying this T cell receptor beta chain was found a few times. Patients at the Seattle site were enrolled during active infection and followed longitudinally. The source of the sample is a study of blood T cell repertoires in COVID-19. Study-level background: T cells, B-cell-depleted T cells, or PBMCs provided the cDNA or gDNA that served as material.

The CDR3 runs to 16 residues. Germline CDR1 WSHSY, CDR2 SAAADI. Trimming stripped 4 bases from V and 1 base from J, with 16 bases between. Sequencing was performed with immunoSEQ multiplex PCR; in TCRdb, only in-frame clones are kept and a portion is missing. The profile shows about 300,000 clones, about 88% of them singletons. The TCR comes from a human donor with COVID-19, enrolled during active disease. The donor label of this sample is uncertain. This sequence joins TRBV10-2 and TRBJ2-5; D remains unclear. The sequenced sample consisted of peripheral blood. The DNA for the CDR3 is TGCGCCAGCAGTGTGGGCCACCCCGCAGTCCAAGAGACCCAGTACTTC. Its translation is CASSVGHPAVQETQYF.